This TCR beta chain was captured by sequencing in a study of T-cell reconstitution after alpha-beta-depleted transplantation in children. With respect to this clonotype: A much bigger clone sits one base away, suggesting this may be a read error.

Unique molecular identifiers tagged the TCRbeta library. One entry per CDR3 protein results from TCRdb running MiXCR on the PCR reads. In the table there are more than 550,000 distinct CDR3 sequences, roughly a tenth of which are singletons. V lost 10 bases to trimming and J lost 12 bases, with 16 bases between them. The length of the CDR3 is 11 residues. The germline CDR1 and CDR2 sequences are SGHAT and FQNNGV. The clonotype was recovered from a human donor who donated a stem cell graft to a child with acute myeloid leukemia. The chain uses TRBV11-2 and TRBJ2-1; TRBD2 might be the D (5 bases). This specimen was PBMCs from the stem cell graft donor, taken from the stem cell graft. CDR3 nucleotides: TGTGCCATCCGACTACTGGAAGGGCAGTTCTTC. This gives the protein CAIRLLEGQFF.